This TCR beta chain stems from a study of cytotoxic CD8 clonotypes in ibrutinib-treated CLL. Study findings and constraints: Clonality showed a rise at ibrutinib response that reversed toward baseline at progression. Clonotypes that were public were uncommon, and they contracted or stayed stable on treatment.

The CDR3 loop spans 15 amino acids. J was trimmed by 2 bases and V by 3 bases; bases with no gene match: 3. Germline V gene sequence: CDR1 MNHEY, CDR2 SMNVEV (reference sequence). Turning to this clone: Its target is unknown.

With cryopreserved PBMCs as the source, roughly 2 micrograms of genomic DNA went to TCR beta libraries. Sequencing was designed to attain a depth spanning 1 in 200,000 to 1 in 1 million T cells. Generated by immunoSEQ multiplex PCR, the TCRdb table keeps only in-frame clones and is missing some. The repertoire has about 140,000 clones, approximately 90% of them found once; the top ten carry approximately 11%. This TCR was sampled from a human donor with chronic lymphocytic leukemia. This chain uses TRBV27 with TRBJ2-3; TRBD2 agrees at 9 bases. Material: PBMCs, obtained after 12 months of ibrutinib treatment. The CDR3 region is CASSLLAGNTDTQYF. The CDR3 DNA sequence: TGTGCCAGCAGTTTGCTAGCGGGGAACACAGATACGCAGTATTTT.